These T cell receptor beta chains were read from a single sample in a study of CD8+ T cells in alopecia areata. Sequencing used immunoSEQ multiplex PCR; TCRdb keeps in-frame clones, though not all of them. This sample yields about 110,000 clones, of which 55% to 75% are seen a single time; 20% to 25% belongs to the top ten. The sample consisted of CD8+ T cells sorted from blood. The receptor source for this set is a human donor in good health. CDR3s include the opening cysteine and the closing phenylalanine or tryptophan. Each record gives: clone size, J gene, V gene, D gene, CDR3 protein, CDR3 DNA. A D gene is named only where the DNA matches it firmly. A row's size may be missing; if present it is once, few, many or a size class.

few	TRBJ2-2	TRBV6-6	.	CASSFGELFF	TGTGCCAGCAGTTTCGGGGAGCTGTTTTTT
.	TRBJ1-2	TRBV7-9	.	CASSSPTVLYGYTF	TGTGCCAGCAGCTCACCGACAGTCCTCTATGGCTACACCTTC
many	TRBJ2-3	TRBV9	TRBD1	CASSVNRGSGTDTQYF	TGTGCCAGCAGCGTCAACAGGGGGAGCGGCACAGATACGCAGTATTTT
.	TRBJ2-5	TRBV29-1	.	CSVEGGNQETQYF	TGCAGCGTTGAAGGAGGAAATCAAGAGACCCAGTACTTC
once	TRBJ1-4	TRBV9	TRBD1	CASSVTGGNEKLFF	TGTGCCAGCAGCGTTACAGGGGGTAATGAAAAACTGTTTTTT
.	TRBJ1-4	TRBV29-1	.	CSVEDGPNEKLFF	TGCAGCGTTGAAGACGGGCCAAATGAAAAACTGTTTTTT
many	TRBJ1-6	TRBV5-6	.	CASSLTGSSPLHF	TGTGCCAGCAGCTTGACTGGGAGTTCACCCCTCCACTTT
few	TRBJ1-1	TRBV13	.	CASSRNTEAFF	TGTGCCAGCAGCCGGAACACTGAAGCTTTCTTT
few	TRBJ2-5	TRBV5-1	.	CASSLDGPSETQYF	TGCGCCAGCAGCTTGGATGGGCCGTCGGAGACCCAGTACTTC
few	TRBJ1-2	TRBV6-1	TRBD1	CAITGTGFGYTF	TGTGCCATCACCGGGACAGGGTTCGGCTACACCTTC
few	TRBJ2-3	TRBV7-2	.	CASSFGRGDTQYF	TGTGCCAGCAGTTTCGGACGGGGGGATACGCAGTATTTT
.	TRBJ2-3	TRBV9	.	CASSVALAFADTQYF	TGTGCCAGCAGCGTAGCTTTGGCGTTCGCAGATACGCAGTATTTT
.	TRBJ1-1	TRBV29-1	.	CSVEDLGLNTEAFF	TGCAGCGTTGAAGATTTAGGGTTGAACACTGAAGCTTTCTTT
.	TRBJ2-5	TRBV11-2	TRBD2	CASSLELAGRETQYF	TGTGCCAGCAGCTTAGAGCTAGCGGGGCGGGAGACCCAGTACTTC
.	TRBJ2-7	TRBV27	.	CASSSNPPNEQYF	TGTGCCAGCAGTTCGAACCCCCCGAACGAGCAGTACTTC
.	TRBJ2-7	TRBV29-1	.	CSVEEPGRNEQYF	TGCAGCGTTGAAGAGCCAGGGCGTAACGAGCAGTACTTC
.	TRBJ1-5	TRBV27	.	CASSLSRENQPQHF	TGTGCCAGCAGTTTATCGAGGGAAAATCAGCCCCAGCATTTT
.	TRBJ1-1	TRBV14	.	CASSEWDILNTEAFF	TGTGCCAGCAGCGAATGGGACATCTTGAACACTGAAGCTTTCTTT
.	TRBJ2-5	TRBV20-1	.	CSAPGEETQYF	TGCAGTGCCCCGGGGGAGGAGACCCAGTACTTC
few	TRBJ2-3	TRBV13	TRBD1	CASSLGQGSDTQYF	TGTGCCAGCAGCCTTGGACAGGGATCAGATACGCAGTATTTT
.	TRBJ2-7	TRBV9	TRBD1	CASSVGDSSYEQYF	TGTGCCAGCAGCGTAGGGGACAGCTCCTACGAGCAGTACTTC
.	TRBJ2-5	TRBV15	TRBD1	CATSTQGAGETQYF	TGTGCCACCAGTACACAGGGGGCGGGAGAGACCCAGTACTTC
.	TRBJ1-6	TRBV9	TRBD1	CASSEIQGANSPLHF	TGTGCCAGCAGTGAAATACAGGGGGCGAATTCACCCCTCCACTTT
.	TRBJ2-5	TRBV9	.	CASSVGGHGETQYF	TGTGCCAGCAGTGTGGGGGGTCATGGGGAGACCCAGTACTTC
few	TRBJ2-4	TRBV28	.	CASSLNGVTQYF	TGTGCCAGCAGTTTGAACGGTGTGACTCAGTACTTC
.	TRBJ2-7	TRBV5-6	TRBD2	CASSLMTSGASYEQYF	TGTGCCAGCAGTCTGATGACTAGCGGGGCATCCTACGAGCAGTACTTC
once	TRBJ2-5	TRBV7-6	.	CASSVGLNTQYF	TGTGCCAGCAGCGTTGGGCTGAACACCCAGTACTTC
.	TRBJ1-3	TRBV15	.	CATSRPGHSSGNTIYF	TGTGCCACCAGCAGGCCGGGACACAGCTCTGGAAACACCATATATTTT
.	TRBJ2-1	TRBV27	.	CASSLSGIEQFF	TGTGCCAGCAGTTTATCCGGGATTGAGCAGTTCTTC
.	TRBJ1-2	TRBV29-1	.	CSGTGLDGYTF	TGCAGCGGAACGGGACTAGATGGCTACACCTTC
few	TRBJ2-2	TRBV4-3	.	CASSPSSFTGELFF	TGCGCCAGCAGCCCGTCTTCCTTTACCGGGGAGCTGTTTTTT
.	TRBJ2-5	TRBV5-6	TRBD1	CASSPDRAGETQYF	TGTGCCAGCAGCCCGGACAGGGCAGGAGAGACCCAGTACTTC
.	TRBJ2-7	TRBV30	.	CAWSGGTGAYEQYF	TGTGCCTGGAGTGGGGGAACTGGGGCCTACGAGCAGTACTTC
.	TRBJ1-3	TRBV7-6	.	CASSSNPSSGNTIYF	TGTGCCAGCAGCTCGAATCCGAGCTCTGGAAACACCATATATTTT
.	TRBJ1-2	TRBV9	.	CASSDGSELGSGGYTF	TGTGCCAGCAGCGACGGCTCGGAGTTGGGGTCAGGGGGCTACACCTTC
.	TRBJ2-7	TRBV13	.	CASSSGGPYYEQYF	TGTGCCAGCAGCTCGGGGGGCCCCTACTACGAGCAGTACTTC
.	TRBJ2-7	TRBV15	TRBD2	CATSRGRGGTYEQYF	TGTGCCACCAGCAGAGGCCGGGGGGGGACCTACGAGCAGTACTTC
.	TRBJ2-7	TRBV12-5	TRBD1	CASGFTRQGPPYEQYF	TGTGCTAGTGGTTTCACTCGACAGGGTCCTCCCTACGAGCAGTACTTC
.	TRBJ1-2	TRBV2	.	CASSDREGYGYTF	TGTGCCAGCAGTGACAGGGAGGGGTATGGCTACACCTTC
.	TRBJ2-3	TRBV9	TRBD2	CASSVLRGGPTDTQYF	TGTGCCAGCAGCGTATTGCGGGGGGGCCCCACAGATACGCAGTATTTT
few	TRBJ1-4	TRBV5-1	TRBD1	CASSLIGDRGEKLFF	TGCGCCAGCAGCTTGATTGGGGACAGGGGTGAAAAACTGTTTTTT
.	TRBJ1-1	TRBV7-9	.	CASSPSLGGHTEAFF	TGTGCCAGCAGCCCCTCCCTGGGGGGCCACACTGAAGCTTTCTTT
few	TRBJ1-1	TRBV28	.	CASSFWVLGAFF	TGTGCCAGCAGTTTTTGGGTGCTGGGTGCTTTCTTT
.	TRBJ2-2	TRBV4-1	TRBD1	CASSQDPQGAGELFF	TGCGCCAGCAGCCAAGACCCACAGGGGGCCGGGGAGCTGTTTTTT
.	TRBJ2-7	TRBV13	.	CASSLNREQYF	TGTGCCAGCAGCTTAAACAGGGAGCAGTACTTC
.	TRBJ2-7	TRBV15	.	CATSRGYYEQYF	TGTGCCACCAGCAGAGGCTATTACGAGCAGTACTTC
.	TRBJ1-1	TRBV4-1	.	CASSQDRWGEWGSGFF	TGCGCCAGCAGCCAAGATCGGTGGGGGGAGTGGGGGTCGGGTTTCTTT